This is a list of T cell receptor beta chains from one sample in a study of PD-1 blockade in classical Hodgkin lymphoma. The table came from immunoSEQ multiplex PCR; TCRdb's copy has only in-frame clones and leaves some out. The sample comprises about 36,000 clones, around 70% of which are singletons, and roughly an eighth rests with the top ten. The sequenced sample was peripheral blood mononuclear cells (PBMCs), obtained before the second cycle of nivolumab. These receptors came from a human donor with classical Hodgkin lymphoma. CDR3s include the opening cysteine and the closing phenylalanine or tryptophan. Each record gives: D gene, clone size, J gene, V gene, CDR3 DNA, CDR3 protein. A D gene is named only where the DNA matches it firmly. Not every row has a clone size; where given, it reads once, few, many or a size class.

>NA|NA|TRBJ1-1|TRBV5-4
TGTGCCAGCAGCCCCGAGTCGGGGGTTACTGAAGCTTTCTTT
CASSPESGVTEAFF
>NA|NA|TRBJ2-1|TRBV15
TGTGCCACCGGACGACTGCCCTTTTTAAGTGAGCAGTTCTTC
CATGRLPFLSEQFF
>NA|NA|TRBJ2-1|TRBV11-2
TGTGCCAGCAGCTTCTCCAATGAGCAGTTCTTC
CASSFSNEQFF
>NA|NA|TRBJ2-7|TRBV2
TGTGCCAGCTTGGGACATTCTTCCTACGAGCAGTACTTC
CASLGHSSYEQYF
>NA|NA|TRBJ1-2|TRBV28
TGTGCCAGCACGGGACCGGGCTTCTTTGGCTACACCTTC
CASTGPGFFGYTF
>TRBD2|NA|TRBJ2-2|TRBV6-1
TGTGCCAGCATCCGGGGGGGTAACACCGGGGAGCTGTTTTTT
CASIRGGNTGELFF
>TRBD2|NA|TRBJ2-2|TRBV2
TGTGCCAGCACTTGGACTAGTGGGAACACCGGGGAGCTGTTTTTT
CASTWTSGNTGELFF
>NA|NA|TRBJ2-3|TRBV11-1
TGTGCCAGCAGCTCCCGGAGGTCAGATACGCAGTATTTT
CASSSRRSDTQYF
>TRBD1|few|TRBJ1-2|TRBV4-3
TGCGCCAGCAGCCCCGTAGGGGGAGGGGGCGTGAGAGGCTACACCTTC
CASSPVGGGGVRGYTF
>NA|few|TRBJ1-2|TRBV7-2
TGTGCCAGCAGCTTTCAGGGCAGGGACGGCTACACCTTC
CASSFQGRDGYTF
>TRBD2|NA|TRBJ2-1|TRBV29-1
TGCAGCGTTGAAGATCAACTAGCGGCCAACTACAATGAGCAGTTCTTC
CSVEDQLAANYNEQFF
>NA|NA|TRBJ1-2|TRBV28
TGTGCCAGCAGTCCGGGACGCTATGGCTACACCTTC
CASSPGRYGYTF
>NA|NA|TRBJ2-5|TRBV15
TGTGCCACCAGCAGAGATACTCGAACTCAAGAGACCCAGTACTTC
CATSRDTRTQETQYF
>TRBD2|once|TRBJ2-1|TRBV7-2
TGTGCCAGCAGCTTAGTGGGAGCGGGAACGTTCAATGAGCAGTTCTTC
CASSLVGAGTFNEQFF
>NA|NA|TRBJ2-1|TRBV7-9
TGTGCCAGCAGCGATGTTAGGGGAGCGGCCTACAATGAGCAGTTCTTC
CASSDVRGAAYNEQFF
>NA|large|TRBJ1-5|TRBV28
TGTGCCAGCAGCCGGGGGTTCGGCAATCAGCCCCAGCATTTT
CASSRGFGNQPQHF
>TRBD1|NA|TRBJ2-7|TRBV6-1
TGTGCCAGCAGGCCGGGACAGGGGTTAAACGAGCAGTACTTC
CASRPGQGLNEQYF
>TRBD2|NA|TRBJ2-3|TRBV28
TGTGCCAGCAGTTTAGCCGGCGGGAGGCAGTATTTT
CASSLAGGRQYF
>NA|NA|TRBJ2-7|TRBV7-2
TGTGCCAGCAGTCGTTTTGACGAGCAGTACTTC
CASSRFDEQYF
>NA|NA|TRBJ1-4|TRBV2
TGTGCCAGCAAAGAGGGAGGAGGGGGAAAACTGTTTTTT
CASKEGGGGKLFF
>TRBD2|NA|TRBJ2-2|TRBV28
TGTGCCAGCCGAAGCGGGACGAACACCGGGGAGCTGTTTTTT
CASRSGTNTGELFF
>NA|NA|TRBJ1-1|TRBV19
TGTGCCAGTAGTATTGCAGGGGAGGACACTGAAGCTTTCTTT
CASSIAGEDTEAFF
>NA|once|TRBJ1-6|TRBV6-6
TGTGCCAGCAGTTCGGATTATAATTCACCCCTCCACTTT
CASSSDYNSPLHF
>TRBD1|NA|TRBJ1-1|TRBV7-9
TGTGCCAGCAGCTTAGGGGGGACAGGGGTGAGGAACACTGAAGCTTTCTTT
CASSLGGTGVRNTEAFF
>NA|NA|TRBJ1-1|TRBV29-1
TGCAGCGGGGCTGAGGGGGGGTTCCCTGAAGCTTTCTTT
CSGAEGGFPEAFF
>NA|NA|TRBJ1-6|TRBV10-3
TGTGCCATCAGTGATTTGGGACAAGTTAATTCACCCCTCCACTTT
CAISDLGQVNSPLHF
>NA|NA|TRBJ1-5|TRBV6-1
TGTGCCAGCAGTGAGAGGCGGGACCTTAGCAATCAGCCCCAGCATTTT
CASSERRDLSNQPQHF
>NA|few|TRBJ2-5|TRBV4-1
TGCGCCAGCAGCCAAGTAACAGGTAGTTCGGAGACCCAGTACTTC
CASSQVTGSSETQYF
>TRBD2|NA|TRBJ2-2|TRBV6-6
TGTGCCAGCAGCCCGGGACTAGCAGGCACCGGGGAGCTGTTTTTT
CASSPGLAGTGELFF
>NA|NA|TRBJ2-7|TRBV5-1
TGCGCCAGCAGCTTGGCGCTAGTGGGAAAATACGAGCAGTACTTC
CASSLALVGKYEQYF
>NA|NA|TRBJ2-7|TRBV7-2
TGTGCCAGCAGCTTAGTTGGAGGGGCTGTGGAGCAGTACTTC
CASSLVGGAVEQYF
>NA|NA|TRBJ2-7|TRBV7-2
TGTGCCAGCACCATATCTGTGGGGGGAGAGCAGTACTTC
CASTISVGGEQYF
>NA|NA|TRBJ2-1|TRBV4-3
TGCGCCAGCAGCCAAGATCGCACAGACTACAATGAGCAGTTCTTC
CASSQDRTDYNEQFF
>NA|NA|TRBJ1-6|TRBV30
TGTGCCTGGAGTGTACAGCTCGATAATTCACCCCTCCACTTT
CAWSVQLDNSPLHF